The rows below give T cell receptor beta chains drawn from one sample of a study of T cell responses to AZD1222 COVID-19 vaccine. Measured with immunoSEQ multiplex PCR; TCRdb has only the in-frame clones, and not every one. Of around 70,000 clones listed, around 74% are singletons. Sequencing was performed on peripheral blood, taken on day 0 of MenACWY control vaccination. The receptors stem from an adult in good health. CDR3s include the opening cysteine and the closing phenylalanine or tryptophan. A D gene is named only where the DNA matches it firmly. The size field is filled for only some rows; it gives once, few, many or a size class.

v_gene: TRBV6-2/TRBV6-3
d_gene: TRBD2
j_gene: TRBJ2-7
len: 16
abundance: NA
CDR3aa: CASSFRGRAFSYEQYF
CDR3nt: TGTGCCAGCAGCTTCCGGGGGAGGGCCTTCTCCTACGAGCAGTACTTC

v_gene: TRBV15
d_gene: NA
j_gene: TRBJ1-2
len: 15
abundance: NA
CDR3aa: CATSAHLGNNYGYTF
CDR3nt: TGTGCCACCAGCGCCCATTTAGGTAATAACTATGGCTACACCTTC

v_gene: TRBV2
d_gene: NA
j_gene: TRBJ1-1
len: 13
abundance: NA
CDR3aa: CASKEGLNTEAFF
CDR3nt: TGTGCCAGCAAAGAAGGGCTGAACACTGAAGCTTTCTTT

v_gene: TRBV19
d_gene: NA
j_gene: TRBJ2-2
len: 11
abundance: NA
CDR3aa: CASSITGELFF
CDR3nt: TGTGCCAGTAGCATCACCGGGGAGCTGTTTTTT

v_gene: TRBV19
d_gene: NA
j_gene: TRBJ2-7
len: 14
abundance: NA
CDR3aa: CASSIRLGYHEQYF
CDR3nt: TGTGCCAGTAGTATACGGCTGGGTTACCACGAGCAGTACTTC

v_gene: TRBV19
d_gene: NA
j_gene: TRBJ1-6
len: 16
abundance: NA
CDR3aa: CASSLSPDSYNSPLHF
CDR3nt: TGTGCCAGTAGTCTCTCGCCAGACTCCTATAATTCACCCCTCCACTTT

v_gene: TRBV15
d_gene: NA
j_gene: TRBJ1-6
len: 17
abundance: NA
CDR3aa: CATSRDPITSYNSPLHF
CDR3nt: TGTGCCACCAGCAGAGATCCGATTACCTCATATAATTCACCCCTCCACTTT

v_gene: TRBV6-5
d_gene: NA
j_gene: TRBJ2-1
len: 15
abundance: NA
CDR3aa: CASSYSGLGTNEQFF
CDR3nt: TGTGCCAGCAGTTACTCAGGGCTGGGCACTAATGAGCAGTTCTTC

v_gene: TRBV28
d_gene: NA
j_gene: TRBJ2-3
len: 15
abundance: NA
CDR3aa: CASSFPAGMTDTQYF
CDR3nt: TGTGCCAGCAGTTTCCCCGCAGGAATGACAGATACGCAGTATTTT

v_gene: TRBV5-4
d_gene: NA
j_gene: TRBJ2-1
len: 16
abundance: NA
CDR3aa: CASSRWAGNRLNEQFF
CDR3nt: TGTGCCAGCAGCCGTTGGGCGGGAAATAGACTTAATGAGCAGTTCTTC

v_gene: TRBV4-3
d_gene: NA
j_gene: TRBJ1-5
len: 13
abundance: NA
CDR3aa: CASSQERLSPQHF
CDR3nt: TGCGCCAGCAGCCAAGAAAGGCTTTCGCCCCAGCATTTT

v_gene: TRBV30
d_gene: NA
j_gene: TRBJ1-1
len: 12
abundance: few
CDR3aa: CAWTERGTEAFF
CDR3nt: TGTGCCTGGACTGAACGGGGCACTGAAGCTTTCTTT

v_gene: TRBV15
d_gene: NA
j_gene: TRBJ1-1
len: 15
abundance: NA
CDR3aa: CATKKGAVPNTEAFF
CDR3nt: TGTGCCACCAAGAAAGGGGCGGTCCCGAACACTGAAGCTTTCTTT

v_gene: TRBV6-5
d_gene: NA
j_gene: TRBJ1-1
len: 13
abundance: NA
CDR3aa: CASSYSLNTEAFF
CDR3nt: TGTGCCAGCAGTTACTCCCTGAACACTGAAGCTTTCTTT

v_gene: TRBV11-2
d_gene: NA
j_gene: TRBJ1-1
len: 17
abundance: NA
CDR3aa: CASSLEGGMGWDTEAFF
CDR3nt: TGTGCCAGCAGCTTAGAAGGTGGGATGGGGTGGGACACTGAAGCTTTCTTT

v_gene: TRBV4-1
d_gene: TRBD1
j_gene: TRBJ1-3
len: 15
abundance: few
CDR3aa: CASSPGQGLGYTIYF
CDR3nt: TGCGCCAGCAGCCCTGGACAGGGGCTTGGGTACACCATATATTTT

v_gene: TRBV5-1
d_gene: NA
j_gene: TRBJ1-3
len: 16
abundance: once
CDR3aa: CASSLDGQGSGNTIYF
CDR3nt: TGCGCCAGCAGCTTGGACGGTCAGGGCTCTGGAAACACCATATATTTT